This TCR delta chain was retrieved from a study of gamma-delta chains in newborns, infants, children. Background on the study: Microbial exposure reportedly drives polyclonal innate γδ T cell expansion after birth.

This clone has just a few counts. The CDR3 contains 26 residues. V lost 3 bases, J lost 0 bases, and 36 bases lay in between. The germline V gene encodes CDR1 TSWWSYY and CDR2 QGS. TCRdb re-identified clones in the reads via CATT. The sample lists roughly 2,700 delta-chain clones, about 45% occurring once. The source material was blood, sampled at baseline. This clonotype originated in a child who received the measles vaccine. V gene TRDV1 combines with J gene TRDJ3, with D maybe TRDD3 (9 bases). CDR3: CALGEGLPTILRGILLVSWDTRQMFF. For the CDR3, the DNA is TGTGCTCTTGGGGAGGGACTTCCTACGATTCTCCGGGGGATACTCCTTGTCTCCTGGGACACCCGACAGATGTTTTTC.